This T cell receptor (beta chain) was identified in a study of spatial heterogeneity in lung cancer. Study summary: Detection consistently captured more beta-chain sequences than alpha-chain sequences. Averaged across combinations, each unique TCR and UMI pairing appeared more than ten times in raw reads, which were uncorrected.

The time point: sample taken at primary tumor resection. No cell sorting; template was whole RNA from tumor, lung tissue or PBMC. CDR1 is MDHEN, CDR2 SYDVKM, per germline. Losses at the gene ends were 7 bases for V and 6 bases for J; bases not matched to a gene: 12. The CDR3 length is 14 residues. Every TCR cDNA molecule carried a tag that served as a unique molecular identifier. Using its own MiXCR run on the 5' RACE reads, TCRdb lists one record per CDR3 protein. The table lists about 10,000 distinct CDR3 sequences, over 4.5% of them singletons. V gene TRBV28 combines with J gene TRBJ2-7, with TRBD1 matching over 7 bases. The material sequenced was PBMCs, taken at surgery. This receptor was identified in a male donor with early-stage non-small cell lung cancer. In DNA form, the CDR3 reads TGTGCCAGCATAGGGGGCGATCTTCTAGGCGAGCAGTACTTC. Amino acids: CASIGGDLLGEQYF.